One sample yielded the 14 T cell receptor beta chains listed below, sequenced in a study of T-cell reconstitution after alpha-beta-depleted transplantation in children. The TCRbeta library incorporated unique molecular identifiers. TCRdb passed the PCR reads through MiXCR, listing each CDR3 protein once. The sample consists of 300,000 to 400,000 distinct CDR3 sequences, over 20% of them appearing once. The starting material was PBMCs, mostly from graft donor cells, obtained 180 days after TCRalphabeta/CD19-depleted stem cell transplant. The source of these receptors is a male patient younger than 18 who had a stem cell transplant for acute lymphoblastic leukemia, so the T cells may come from the graft donor.

This clonotype occurred a few times. CDR3 protein: CASSQGLAVSYEQYF. CDR3 DNA: TGTGCCAGCAGCCAAGGACTAGCGGTTTCCTACGAGCAGTACTTC. The chain combines TRBV3-1 with TRBJ2-7; 9 bases map to TRBD2. With 1 base clipped from V and 1 base from J, the junction kept 2 bases outside the gene matches. CDR3 length: 15 residues. Germline loops: CDR1 LGHDT, CDR2 YNNKEL (reference sequence).

The gene calls are TRBV20-1 and TRBJ1-2, with TRBD1 matching 9 bases. Germline V gene data show CDR1 as DFQATT and CDR2 as SNEGSKA (reference sequence). The junction had 5 bases not matched to a gene; V was cut back by 2 bases and J by 7 bases. The CDR3 loop spans 13 amino acids. The CDR3 here is CSARPQQGAGYTF. The CDR3 DNA sequence: TGCAGTGCTAGACCTCAACAGGGGGCTGGCTACACCTTC.

This clonotype was picked up many times. The chain recombines TRBV5-5 with TRBJ2-7; D remains ambiguous. The CDR3 runs 15 residues. The V end lost 0 bases, the J end lost 1 base, and 11 bases lay between the germline ends. The germline V gene has CDR1 SGHKS and CDR2 YYEKEE (reference sequence). CDR3 DNA: TGTGCCAGCAGCTTGGAGTCCAGACCGTCCTACGAGCAGTACTTC. This translates into CASSLESRPSYEQYF.

The chain recombines TRBV12-3 or TRBV12-4 with TRBJ2-7, with 7 bases identical to TRBD1. V lost 6 bases, J lost 1 base, and 9 bases stayed unmatched. The CDR3 is 15 residues long. The CDR3 protein is CASRATGSQSYEQYF. DNA of the CDR3: TGTGCCAGCAGGGCGACAGGGTCCCAATCCTACGAGCAGTACTTC.

V usage is TRBV9 and J usage is TRBJ2-5; 7 positions match TRBD2. V dropped 1 base and J dropped 3; count of bases not matched to a gene: 3. The CDR3 totals 14 residues. The V gene's germline CDR1 is SGDLS and CDR2 YYNGEE. The CDR3 coding sequence is TGTGCCAGCAGCGTAATGGGGGGGGAAGAGACCCAGTACTTC. Residues: CASSVMGGEETQYF. The full variable domain, in which reference TRBV9 and TRBJ2-5 provide the parts outside the CDR3, is DSGVTQTPKHLITATGQRVTLRCSPRSGDLSVYWYQQSLDQGLQFLIQYYNGEERAKGNILERFSAQQFPDLHSELNLSSLELGDSALYFCASSVMGGEETQYFGPGTRLLVL.

J is TRBJ2-2 and V is TRBV30; 7 bases map to TRBD2. Losses at the gene ends were 1 base for V and 4 bases for J; bases not matched to a gene: 3. The CDR3 is 14 residues long. Germline values: CDR1 GTSNPN, CDR2 SVGIG (reference sequence). This CDR3 reads CAWSGLAATGELFF. As DNA, the CDR3 is TGTGCCTGGAGTGGCCTAGCGGCCACCGGGGAGCTGTTTTTT.

The chain has TRBV6-1 and TRBJ1-6; D gene unclear. V gave up 5 bases and J gave up 5 bases, with 10 bases separating them. The CDR3 is 14 amino acids. In germline, CDR1 is MNHNS, CDR2 SASEGT. The CDR3 DNA sequence: TGTGCCAGCAGTCGGAGGCCTGATAATTCACCCCTCCACTTT. Amino acid sequence: CASSRRPDNSPLHF.

This clonotype was found a few times. The V and J genes are TRBV7-8 and TRBJ2-7; D is possibly TRBD1 (6 bases). CDR3 length equals 14 residues. The ends were cut back, 5 bases at V and 3 bases at J, with 14 bases in the middle. Germline-derived CDR1 and CDR2 are SGHVS and FQNEAQ. Here the CDR3 reads CASSPHRALYEQYF. The CDR3 coding sequence is TGTGCCAGCAGCCCGCACAGGGCGCTCTACGAGCAGTACTTC.

This clonotype has more than one count but fewer than ten. The chain employs TRBV6-5 and TRBJ2-1; no definite D call. Germline lookup yields CDR1 MNHEY and CDR2 SVGAGI. Between the trimmed V and J ends, which lost 0 bases and 4 bases, there was a span of 10 bases. This CDR3 has 15 residues. CDR3 sequence (DNA): TGTGCCAGCAGTTACTCGTTATACACTTACAATGAGCAGTTCTTC. Translating gives CASSYSLYTYNEQFF.

The gene calls are TRBV19 and TRBJ1-2, with D unclear. Between the trimmed V and J ends, which lost 3 bases and 2 bases, there was a span of 7 bases. Per germline, CDR1 LNHDA and CDR2 SQIVND (reference sequence). The length of the CDR3 is 13 residues. CDR3 amino acids: CASSMGRNYGYTF. The CDR3 nucleotides are TGTGCCAGTAGTATGGGTAGGAACTATGGCTACACCTTC.

CDR3 in DNA: TGTGCCAGCAGCCGTCCCCAACTAGTTAATGAGCAGTTCTTC. It codes for CASSRPQLVNEQFF. The chain couples TRBV3-1 to TRBJ2-1; D possibly corresponds to TRBD2 (5 bases). CDR3 length: 14 amino acids. The germline V and J ends were trimmed by 4 bases and 7 bases, with 14 bases remaining between them. From germline, CDR1 is LGHDT and CDR2 YNNKEL (reference sequence).

V usage is TRBV12-3 or TRBV12-4 and J usage is TRBJ2-1; D may be TRBD2 (7 bases). Trimming took off 3 bases at V and 10 bases at J, with 19 bases between the two ends. This CDR3 comprises 15 residues. DNA for the CDR3: TGTGCCAGCAGTTTCTCCTCGGCGGGGGCGATCGAGCAGTTCTTC. As protein: CASSFSSAGAIEQFF.

The CDR3 reads CSVRTGADNSPLHF. Written as DNA, the CDR3 is TGCAGCGTTAGGACAGGGGCAGATAATTCACCCCTCCACTTT. The rearrangement uses TRBV29-1 and TRBJ1-6; 9 nucleotides agree with TRBD1. V shed 5 bases, J shed 5 bases, and the junction held 4 bases outside the gene matches. The CDR3 sequence is 14 residues long. Germline CDR1 reads SQVTM; CDR2 reads ANQGSEA.

This sequence joins TRBV5-1 and TRBJ2-2; 8 bases map to TRBD1. The CDR3 is 14 amino acids. Germline lookup yields CDR1 SGHRS and CDR2 YFSETQ. Trimming took 4 bases from V and 5 from J; bases not matched to a gene: 4. DNA for the CDR3: TGCGCCAGCAGCCCCAGGGGGCGGACCGGGGAGCTGTTTTTT. This gives the protein CASSPRGRTGELFF.